Here is one T cell receptor (beta chain) with its context. The sample comes from a study of beta chain features in type 1 diabetes. The entirety of the isolated RNA underwent reverse transcription, so expressed TCRB transcripts were sequenced. Here immunoSEQ multiplex PCR was the method, and the copy in TCRdb shows in-frame clones only, minus some. The sample lists 250,000 to 300,000 clones; about 8.5% were seen once. This CDR3 comprises 15 residues. Trimming shortened V by 1 base and J by 5 bases, and 14 bases separated the two germline ends. Germline-derived CDR1 and CDR2 are SGHTA and FQGNSA. The receptor was isolated from a woman aged 18-30 years in good health. The chain recombines TRBV7-2 with TRBJ2-5; D remains unclear. Sequencing was carried out using central memory CD4+ T cells from blood. CDR3 residues: CASSLVLAGRETQYF. The CDR3 DNA reads TGTGCCAGCAGCTTAGTCTTGGCAGGACGGGAGACCCAGTACTTC.